This entry lists 15 T cell receptor beta chains sequenced from one sample in a study of blood T cell repertoires in COVID-19. The table came from immunoSEQ multiplex PCR; TCRdb's copy has only in-frame clones and leaves some out. There are around 250,000 clones in the sample; roughly 85% occur only once, and 3.1% lies in the top ten. Source material: peripheral blood. The receptors were sampled from a young woman with acute or convalescent COVID-19.

In this sample, this clone turned up a few times. This chain connects TRBV7-8 to TRBJ1-1; 7 positions match TRBD1. Losses at the gene ends were 5 bases for V and 3 bases for J; bases not matched to a gene: 9. CDR1 and CDR2 (germline): SGHVS, FQNEAQ. The CDR3 runs to 15 residues. CDR3 protein: CASSPTGYGDTEAFF. The CDR3, as DNA: TGTGCCAGCAGCCCGACAGGGTATGGGGACACTGAAGCTTTCTTT.

The chain joins TRBV30 to TRBJ1-6; a possible D gene is TRBD1 (6 bases). Per the germline V gene, CDR1 is GTSNPN and CDR2 is SVGIG (reference sequence). The CDR3 contains 14 residues. Trimming removed 1 base from V and 9 bases from J, with 13 bases in between. CDR3 DNA sequence: TGTGCCTGGAGTGGGACACAGGGCTTTTCACCCCTCCACTTT. It translates to CAWSGTQGFSPLHF.

J is TRBJ1-4 and V is TRBV25-1; D is perhaps TRBD1 (5 bases). Trimming shortened V by 5 bases and J by 10 bases, and 11 bases separated the two germline ends. The CDR3 runs to 12 residues. Germline assignment: CDR1 MGHDK and CDR2 SYGVNS. The CDR3 sequence is CASSQGYGKLFF. DNA of the CDR3: TGTGCCAGCAGTCAGGGATATGGAAAACTGTTTTTT. Complete variable domain (other parts from reference TRBV25-1 and TRBJ1-4): EADIYQTPRYLVIGTGKKITLECSQTMGHDKMYWYQQDPGMELHLIHYSYGVNSTEKGDLSSESTVSRIRTEHFPLTLESARPSHTSQYLCASSQGYGKLFFGSGTQLSVL.

This clone was observed a few times. The genes are TRBV29-1 and TRBJ2-1; possibly TRBD2 for D (5 bases). In germline, CDR1 is SQVTM, CDR2 ANQGSEA. Trimming took off 3 bases at V and 7 bases at J, with 13 bases between the two ends. The CDR3 extends over 13 amino acids. This chain's CDR3 is CSVDEGVGNEQFF. The CDR3 bases are TGCAGCGTTGACGAGGGAGTGGGGAATGAGCAGTTCTTC.

The chain's CDR3 is CASSFGLAGGDEQFF. CDR3 DNA sequence: TGTGCCAGCAGCTTCGGGCTAGCGGGAGGCGATGAGCAGTTCTTC. The chain employs TRBV13 and TRBJ2-1, with 11 bases fitting TRBD2. This CDR3 has 15 residues. J gave up 8 bases and V 3 bases, and 6 bases lay outside the gene matches. The V gene's germline CDR1 is PRHDT and CDR2 FYEKMQ (reference sequence).

This chain joins TRBV5-5 and TRBJ2-7; D is perhaps TRBD1 (6 bases). The CDR3 is made up of 15 amino acids. Trimming pared 0 bases from V and 0 bases from J, leaving 10 bases between. Germline loops: CDR1 SGHKS, CDR2 YYEKEE (reference sequence). The CDR3 loop reads CASSLETGFSYEQYF. In DNA form, the CDR3 reads TGTGCCAGCAGCTTGGAGACAGGTTTCTCCTACGAGCAGTACTTC.

The chain combines TRBV10-2 with TRBJ1-1; 9 bases are a match to TRBD1. Germline values: CDR1 WSHSY, CDR2 SAAADI. V gave up 7 bases and J gave up 0 bases; unmatched junction bases: 15. There are 18 residues in the CDR3. The CDR3 nucleotides are TGCGCCAGCACTCTAAGAGACAGGGGGTTGCAGGTGAACACTGAAGCTTTCTTT. Translating it yields CASTLRDRGLQVNTEAFF.

V is TRBV9 and J is TRBJ2-3, with TRBD2 identical over 13 bases. Losses at the gene ends were 0 bases for V and 2 bases for J; bases not matched to a gene: 6. The CDR3 is 18 amino acids. The V gene's germline CDR1 is SGDLS and CDR2 YYNGEE. CDR3 amino acids: CASSVVGLAGEDTDTQYF. The CDR3 DNA reads TGTGCCAGCAGCGTAGTAGGACTAGCGGGGGAGGACACAGATACGCAGTATTTT.

V gene TRBV5-1 combines with J gene TRBJ2-2; 8 bases are shared with TRBD1. CDR1 and CDR2 (germline): SGHRS, YFSETQ. With 5 bases clipped from V and 2 bases from J, the junction kept 5 bases outside the gene matches. CDR3 length: 15 residues. CDR3: CASRATGVNTGELFF. The CDR3 bases are TGCGCCAGCAGGGCGACAGGGGTCAACACCGGGGAGCTGTTTTTT.

At least ten counts were recorded for this clone. The J gene is TRBJ2-7, the V gene TRBV6-5; TRBD1 matches 7 bases. The CDR3 loop spans 13 amino acids. The V and J ends lost 6 bases and 6 bases, in that order; junction bases with no gene match: 8. Germline V lookup: CDR1 MNHEY, CDR2 SVGAGI. CDR3 sequence reads: CASSSLRQGEQYF. CDR3 nucleotides: TGTGCCAGCAGCTCACTCCGACAGGGCGAGCAGTACTTC.

This clone was counted once. The chain joins TRBV25-1 to TRBJ1-1, with 8 bases identical to TRBD1. CDR3 size: 14 residues. The V segment lost 4 bases and the J segment 3 bases; nucleotides outside the gene matches: 4. Germline values: CDR1 MGHDK, CDR2 SYGVNS. The CDR3 DNA reads TGTGCCAGCAGTGTTCAGGGGGCCTACACTGAAGCTTTCTTT. It translates to CASSVQGAYTEAFF. Using reference TRBV25-1 and TRBJ1-1 for the parts outside the CDR3, the full variable domain is EADIYQTPRYLVIGTGKKITLECSQTMGHDKMYWYQQDPGMELHLIHYSYGVNSTEKGDLSSESTVSRIRTEHFPLTLESARPSHTSQYLCASSVQGAYTEAFFGQGTRLTVV.

This chain links TRBV4-3 with TRBJ2-3; 12 positions match TRBD2. The germline V gene encodes CDR1 LGHNA and CDR2 YSLEER. The CDR3 totals 19 residues. Germline trimming cut 1 base from V and 5 bases from J; bases unmatched to any gene: 13. The CDR3 nucleotides read TGCGCCAGCAGCCAAGGGACTAGCGGGGCCCTAAAAGTTTTAGATACGCAGTATTTT. Its translation is CASSQGTSGALKVLDTQYF.

The table lists this clone with a count of one. The rearrangement uses TRBV14 and TRBJ1-6, with unresolved D. CDR1 SGHDN and CDR2 FVKESK come from the germline V gene. Trimming removed 3 bases from V and 5 bases from J, with 11 bases in between. This CDR3 is built from 15 residues. CDR3 nucleotide sequence: TGTGCCAGCAGCCATTCGGGAACCCATAATTCACCCCTCCACTTT. This translates into CASSHSGTHNSPLHF.

This chain joins TRBV18 and TRBJ1-6; 7 nucleotides align to TRBD1. Trimming at V came to 6 bases and at J to 14 bases, leaving 7 bases not matched to a gene. Germline-derived CDR1 and CDR2 are KGHSH and LQKENI. The CDR3 contains 12 residues. CDR3 in DNA: TGTGCCAGCTCGGACGACAGGGTAGCCCTCCACTTT. It codes for CASSDDRVALHF.

Here the CDR3 reads CASTATGGGEKLFF. CDR3 coding DNA: TGTGCCAGTACCGCAACAGGGGGCGGGGAAAAACTGTTTTTT. The chain employs TRBV19 and TRBJ1-4; 9 nucleotides line up with TRBD1. The germline gives CDR1 LNHDA, CDR2 SQIVND (reference sequence). This CDR3 region has 14 residues. Unmatched junction bases numbered 8, after V lost 7 bases and J lost 8 bases.